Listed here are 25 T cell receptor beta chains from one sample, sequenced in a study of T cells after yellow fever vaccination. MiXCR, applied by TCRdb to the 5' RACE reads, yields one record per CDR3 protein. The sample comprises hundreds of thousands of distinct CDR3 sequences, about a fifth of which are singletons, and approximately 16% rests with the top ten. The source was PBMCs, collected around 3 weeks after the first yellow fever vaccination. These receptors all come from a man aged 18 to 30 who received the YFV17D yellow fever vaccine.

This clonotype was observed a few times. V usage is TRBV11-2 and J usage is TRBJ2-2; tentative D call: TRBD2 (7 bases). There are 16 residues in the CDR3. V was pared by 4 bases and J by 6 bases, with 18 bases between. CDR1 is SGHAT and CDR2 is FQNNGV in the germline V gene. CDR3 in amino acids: CASSSLRTGGAGELFF. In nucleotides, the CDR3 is TGTGCCAGCAGCTCCCTCCGGACGGGGGGCGCCGGGGAGCTGTTTTTT. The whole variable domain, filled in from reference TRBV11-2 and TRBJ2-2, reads EAGVAQSPRYKIIEKRQSVAFWCNPISGHATLYWYQQILGQGPKLLIQFQNNGVVDDSQLPKDRFSAERLKGVDSTLKIQPAKLEDSAVYLCASSSLRTGGAGELFFGEGSRLTVL.

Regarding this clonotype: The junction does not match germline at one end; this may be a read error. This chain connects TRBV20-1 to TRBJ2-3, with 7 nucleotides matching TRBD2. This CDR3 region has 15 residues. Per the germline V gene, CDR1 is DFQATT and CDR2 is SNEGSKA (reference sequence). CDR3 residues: CRARGTGGSTDTQYF. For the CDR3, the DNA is TGCAGGGCTAGAGGGACGGGGGGTAGCACAGATACGCAGTATTTT.

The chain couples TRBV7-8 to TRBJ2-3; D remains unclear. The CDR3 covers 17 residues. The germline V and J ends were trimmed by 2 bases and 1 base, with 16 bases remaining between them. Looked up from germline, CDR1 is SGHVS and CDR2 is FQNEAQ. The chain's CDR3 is CASSLRWVGSGTDTQYF. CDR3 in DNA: TGTGCCAGCAGCTTAAGATGGGTCGGGTCTGGCACAGATACGCAGTATTTT.

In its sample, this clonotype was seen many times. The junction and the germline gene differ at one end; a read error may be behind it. The CDR3, as DNA: TGCGCCAGCAGTCAAGTATTGGCTAGCGGGATTAGCACAGATACGCAGTATTTT. Its translation is CASSQVLASGISTDTQYF. The V gene is TRBV4-3, the J gene TRBJ2-3; 9 positions agree with TRBD2. Germline V gene sequence: CDR1 LGHNA, CDR2 YSLEER. The CDR3 runs to 18 residues.

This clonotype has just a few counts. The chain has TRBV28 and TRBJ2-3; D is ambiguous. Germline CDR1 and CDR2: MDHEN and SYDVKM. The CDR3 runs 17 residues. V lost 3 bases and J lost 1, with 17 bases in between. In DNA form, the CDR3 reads TGTGCCAGCAGTTTTTTTTACATTTCTGAGGGCACAGATACGCAGTATTTT. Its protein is CASSFFYISEGTDTQYF.

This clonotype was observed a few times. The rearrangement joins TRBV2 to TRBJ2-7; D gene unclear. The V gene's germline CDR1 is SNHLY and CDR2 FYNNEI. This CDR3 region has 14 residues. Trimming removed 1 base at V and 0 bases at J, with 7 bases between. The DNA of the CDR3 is TGTGCCAGCAGTGAAGGTGCCTTCTCCTACGAGCAGTACTTC. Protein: CASSEGAFSYEQYF.

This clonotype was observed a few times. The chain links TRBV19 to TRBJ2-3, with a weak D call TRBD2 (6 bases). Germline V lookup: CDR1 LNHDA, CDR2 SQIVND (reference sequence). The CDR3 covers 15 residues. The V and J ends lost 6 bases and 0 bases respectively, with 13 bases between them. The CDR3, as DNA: TGTGCCAGTAGCCGGGGAGGAGGGAGCACAGATACGCAGTATTTT. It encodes CASSRGGGSTDTQYF.

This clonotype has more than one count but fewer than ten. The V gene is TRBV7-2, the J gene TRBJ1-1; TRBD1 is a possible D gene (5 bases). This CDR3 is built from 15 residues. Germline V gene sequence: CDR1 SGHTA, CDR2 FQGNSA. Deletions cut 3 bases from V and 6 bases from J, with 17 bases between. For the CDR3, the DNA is TGTGCCAGCAGCTTCAATCAGGTCAGGGTCTCTGAAGCTTTCTTT. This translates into CASSFNQVRVSEAFF.

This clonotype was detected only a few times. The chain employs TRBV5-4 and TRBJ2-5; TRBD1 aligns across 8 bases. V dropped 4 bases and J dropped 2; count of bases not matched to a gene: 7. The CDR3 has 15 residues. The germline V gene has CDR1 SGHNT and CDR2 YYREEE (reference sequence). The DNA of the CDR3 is TGTGCCAGCAGCACAGACAGGGGATTTCAAGAGACCCAGTACTTC. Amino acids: CASSTDRGFQETQYF.

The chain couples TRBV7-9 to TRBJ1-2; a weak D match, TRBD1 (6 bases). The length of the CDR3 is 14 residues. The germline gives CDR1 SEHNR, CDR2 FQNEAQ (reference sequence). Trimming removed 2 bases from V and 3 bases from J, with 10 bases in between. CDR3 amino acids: CASSLTTGHYGYTF. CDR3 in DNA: TGTGCCAGCAGCTTAACCACAGGGCACTATGGCTACACCTTC.

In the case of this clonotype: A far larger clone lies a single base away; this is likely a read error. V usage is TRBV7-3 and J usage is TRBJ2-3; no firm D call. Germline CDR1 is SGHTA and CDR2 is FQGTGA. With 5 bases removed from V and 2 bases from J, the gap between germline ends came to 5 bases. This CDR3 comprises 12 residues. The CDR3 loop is CASSRYTDTQYF. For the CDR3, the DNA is TGTGCCAGCAGCCGGTACACAGATACGCAGTATTTT.

The DNA for the CDR3 is TGTGCCAGCAGCTTAGTATCAACTAATGAAAAACTGTTTTTT. It encodes CASSLVSTNEKLFF. V gene TRBV7-9 combines with J gene TRBJ1-4; D is ambiguous. Germline CDR1 and CDR2: SEHNR and FQNEAQ (reference sequence). V was trimmed by 1 base and J by 0 bases, leaving 3 bases between them. The CDR3 length is 14 residues.

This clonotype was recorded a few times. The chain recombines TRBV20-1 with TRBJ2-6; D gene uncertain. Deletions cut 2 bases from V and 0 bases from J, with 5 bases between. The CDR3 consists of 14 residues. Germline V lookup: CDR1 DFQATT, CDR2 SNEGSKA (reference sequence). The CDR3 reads CSARWPSGANVLTF. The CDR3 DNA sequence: TGCAGTGCTAGATGGCCCTCTGGGGCCAACGTCCTGACTTTC.

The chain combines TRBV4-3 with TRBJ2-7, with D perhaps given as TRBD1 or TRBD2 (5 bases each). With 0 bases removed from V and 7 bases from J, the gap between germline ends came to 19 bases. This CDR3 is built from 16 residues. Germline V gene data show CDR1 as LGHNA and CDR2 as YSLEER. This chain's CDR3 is CASSQEGRGPAVEQYF. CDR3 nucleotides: TGCGCCAGCAGCCAAGAGGGACGGGGCCCAGCGGTTGAGCAGTACTTC.

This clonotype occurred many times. The CDR3 region has the DNA TGCGCCAGCAGGGGACCTACTCTAAACACAGATACGCAGTATTTT. Protein: CASRGPTLNTDTQYF. This chain connects TRBV5-1 to TRBJ2-3, with D perhaps assigned TRBD1 or TRBD2 (5 bases each). CDR3 length: 15 residues. V dropped 5 bases and J dropped 2 bases, with 15 bases sitting between them. Germline V lookup: CDR1 SGHRS, CDR2 YFSETQ.

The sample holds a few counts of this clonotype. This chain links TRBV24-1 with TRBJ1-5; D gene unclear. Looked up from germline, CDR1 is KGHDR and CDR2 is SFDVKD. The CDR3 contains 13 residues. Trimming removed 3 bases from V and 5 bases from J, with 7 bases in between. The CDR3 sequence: CATSDRTDQPQHF. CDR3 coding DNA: TGTGCCACCAGTGATCGGACGGATCAGCCCCAGCATTTT.

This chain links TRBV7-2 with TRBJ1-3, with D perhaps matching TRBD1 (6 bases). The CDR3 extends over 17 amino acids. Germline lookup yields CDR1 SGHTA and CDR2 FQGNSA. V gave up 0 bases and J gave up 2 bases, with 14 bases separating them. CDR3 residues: CASSLAPVPGAGNTIYF. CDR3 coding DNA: TGTGCCAGCAGCTTAGCTCCTGTCCCAGGGGCTGGAAACACCATATATTTT.

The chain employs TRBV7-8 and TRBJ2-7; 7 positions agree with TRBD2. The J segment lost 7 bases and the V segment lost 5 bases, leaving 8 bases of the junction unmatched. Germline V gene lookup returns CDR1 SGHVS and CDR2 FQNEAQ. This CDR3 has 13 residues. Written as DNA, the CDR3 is TGTGCCAGCAGCACCTATGGGGGGGGGGAGCAGTACGTC. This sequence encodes CASSTYGGGEQYV.

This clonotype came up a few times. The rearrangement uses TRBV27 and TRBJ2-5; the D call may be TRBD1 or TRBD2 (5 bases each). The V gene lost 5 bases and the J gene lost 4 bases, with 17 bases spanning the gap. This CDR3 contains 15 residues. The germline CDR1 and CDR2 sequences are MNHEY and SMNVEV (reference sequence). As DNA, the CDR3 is TGTGCCAGCAGTACCGGGACGTTCCGTACAGAGACCCAGTACTTC. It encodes CASSTGTFRTETQYF.

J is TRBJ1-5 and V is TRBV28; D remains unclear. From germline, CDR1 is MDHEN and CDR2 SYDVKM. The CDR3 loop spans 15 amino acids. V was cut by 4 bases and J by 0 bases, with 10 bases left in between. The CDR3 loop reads CASSSSVTSNQPQHF. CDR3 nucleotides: TGTGCCAGCAGTTCATCAGTGACTAGCAATCAGCCCCAGCATTTT.

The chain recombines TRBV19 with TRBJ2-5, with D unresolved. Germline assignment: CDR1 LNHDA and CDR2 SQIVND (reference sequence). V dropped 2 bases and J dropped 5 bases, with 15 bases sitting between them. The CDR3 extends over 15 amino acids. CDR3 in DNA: TGTGCCAGTAGTATATGGGCTGAGACCCTGGAGACCCAGTACTTC. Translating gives CASSIWAETLETQYF.

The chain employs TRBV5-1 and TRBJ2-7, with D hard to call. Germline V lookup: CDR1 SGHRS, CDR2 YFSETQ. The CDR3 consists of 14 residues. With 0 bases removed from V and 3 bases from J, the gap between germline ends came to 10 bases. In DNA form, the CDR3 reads TGCGCCAGCAGCTTGGCCTGGGGTGACTACGAGCAGTACTTC. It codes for CASSLAWGDYEQYF. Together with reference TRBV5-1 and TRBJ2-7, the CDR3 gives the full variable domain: KAGVTQTPRYLIKTRGQQVTLSCSPISGHRSVSWYQQTPGQGLQFLFEYFSETQRNKGNFPGRFSGRQFSNSRSEMNVSTLELGDSALYLCASSLAWGDYEQYFGPGTRLTVT.

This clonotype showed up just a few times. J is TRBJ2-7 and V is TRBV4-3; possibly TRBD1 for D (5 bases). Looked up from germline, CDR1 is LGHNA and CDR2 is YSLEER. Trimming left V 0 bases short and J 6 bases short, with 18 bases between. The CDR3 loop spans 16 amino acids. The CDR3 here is CASSQERSGYQGEQYF. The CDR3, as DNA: TGCGCCAGCAGCCAAGAAAGGTCCGGTTATCAGGGCGAGCAGTACTTC.

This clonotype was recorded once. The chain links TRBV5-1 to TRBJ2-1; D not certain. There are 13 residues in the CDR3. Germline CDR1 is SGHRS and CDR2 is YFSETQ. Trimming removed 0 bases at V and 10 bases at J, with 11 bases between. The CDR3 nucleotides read TGCGCCAGCAGCTTGGGGAACACCAACGAGCAGTTCTTC. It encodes CASSLGNTNEQFF.

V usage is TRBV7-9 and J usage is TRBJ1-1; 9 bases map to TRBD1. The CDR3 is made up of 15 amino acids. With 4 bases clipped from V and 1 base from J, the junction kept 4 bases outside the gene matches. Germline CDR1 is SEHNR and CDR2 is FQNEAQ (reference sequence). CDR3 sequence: CASSSGQGTNTEAFF. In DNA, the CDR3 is TGTGCCAGCAGCTCAGGACAGGGGACGAACACTGAAGCTTTCTTT.